The 19 T cell receptor beta chains given below trace back to one sample, sequenced in a study of T cells in Graves' hyperthyroidism and ophthalmopathy. Amplified TCR beta CDR3 regions came from RNA transcripts. Using the HTBI primer set, a first-round RT-PCR was run on the TCR CDR3. From the multiplex PCR reads, TCRdb called clonotypes with MiXCR, one entry per CDR3 protein. This sample has fewer than 500,000 distinct CDR3 sequences, with under 15% found just once. Sequencing input: blood. Receptors were obtained from a man aged 18 to 30 with Graves' ophthalmopathy.

The chain has TRBV28 and TRBJ1-4, with a possible D match to TRBD1 (5 bases). V shed 6 bases and J shed 5 bases, with 10 bases lying between them. Germline CDR1 MDHEN, CDR2 SYDVKM. This CDR3 contains 13 residues. The CDR3 here is CASRQGMNEKLFF. The DNA of the CDR3 is TGTGCCAGCAGGCAGGGCATGAATGAAAAACTGTTTTTT.

This chain joins TRBV29-1 and TRBJ2-2; 11 bases match TRBD1. The CDR3 has 15 amino acids. V gave up 5 bases and J gave up 7 bases; unmatched junction bases: 9. The germline V gene has CDR1 SQVTM and CDR2 ANQGSEA. In DNA, the CDR3 is TGCAGCGTTACCATGGACAGGGGGCGAATCGGGGAGCTGTTTTTT. This codes for CSVTMDRGRIGELFF.

This clonotype was observed at least ten times. This chain joins TRBV12-3 or TRBV12-4 and TRBJ2-7; TRBD2 matches at 12 bases. The CDR3 runs to 14 residues. With 3 bases clipped from V and 6 bases from J, the junction kept 3 bases outside the gene matches. CDR3 in amino acids: CASSFGTSGFEQYF. CDR3 sequence (DNA): TGTGCCAGCAGTTTTGGGACTAGCGGGTTCGAGCAGTACTTC.

The table lists this clonotype with many counts. The chain combines TRBV11-2 with TRBJ1-5; a weak D match, TRBD1 (6 bases). From germline, CDR1 is SGHAT and CDR2 FQNNGV. The germline V and J ends were trimmed by 3 bases and 7 bases, with 10 bases remaining between them. The CDR3 consists of 13 residues. CDR3 DNA sequence: TGTGCCAGCAGCTTGGGGACACGGCAGCCCCAGCATTTT. Amino acid sequence: CASSLGTRQPQHF. The full variable domain, in which reference TRBV11-2 and TRBJ1-5 provide the parts outside the CDR3, is EAGVAQSPRYKIIEKRQSVAFWCNPISGHATLYWYQQILGQGPKLLIQFQNNGVVDDSQLPKDRFSAERLKGVDSTLKIQPAKLEDSAVYLCASSLGTRQPQHFGDGTRLSIL.

This sequence joins TRBV12-3 or TRBV12-4 and TRBJ2-7; TRBD1 matches 7 bases. V trimming: 9 bases; J trimming: 6 bases; junction bases outside the gene matches: 5. The CDR3 totals 11 residues. This CDR3 reads CASRQGGEQYF. The CDR3 coding sequence is TGTGCCAGTCGACAGGGTGGCGAGCAGTACTTC.

The chain recombines TRBV7-9 with TRBJ2-5; 12 nucleotides match TRBD2. The CDR3 has 14 residues. V was pared by 4 bases and J by 5 bases, with 2 bases of the junction left unmatched. Looked up from germline, CDR1 is SEHNR and CDR2 is FQNEAQ (reference sequence). The CDR3 protein is CASSSSGGVETQYF. DNA for the CDR3: TGTGCCAGCAGCTCTAGCGGGGGGGTCGAGACCCAGTACTTC.

The sample holds a few counts of this clonotype. The CDR3 region is CASSRGGSSYEQYF. The CDR3 DNA follows: TGTGCCAGCAGTCGCGGGGGGTCCTCCTACGAGCAGTACTTC. V and J are TRBV6-2 or TRBV6-3 and TRBJ2-7; 8 bases align to TRBD2. V dropped 5 bases and J dropped 0; count of bases not matched to a gene: 3. Germline loops: CDR1 MNHEY, CDR2 SVGEGT. CDR3 length: 14 residues.

In regard to this clonotype: Possible read error: a much larger clone is one base away. The chain carries TRBV7-8 and TRBJ2-1; 7 positions match TRBD1. Germline V gives CDR1 SGHVS, CDR2 FQNEAQ. The V and J ends lost 1 base and 5 bases, in that order; junction bases with no gene match: 5. The CDR3 loop spans 15 amino acids. The DNA for the CDR3 is TGTGCCAGCAGCTTAGTGGACAGGACCCACAATGAGCAGTTCTTC. Protein: CASSLVDRTHNEQFF.

Ten or more counts support this clonotype. CDR3 region: CSAPDYGYTF. The CDR3, as DNA: TGCAGTGCGCCCGACTATGGCTACACCTTC. The chain couples TRBV20-1 to TRBJ1-2; D uncertain. Trimming left V 6 bases short and J 3 bases short, with 5 bases between. Germline CDR1 reads DFQATT; CDR2 reads SNEGSKA (reference sequence). The length of the CDR3 is 10 residues.

This clonotype was observed at least ten times. The CDR3 spells CASSLRDFYTEAFF. DNA for the CDR3: TGTGCCAGCAGTCTCAGGGATTTTTACACTGAAGCTTTCTTT. The chain recombines TRBV6-1 with TRBJ1-1; weak D call: TRBD1 (5 bases). Looked up from germline, CDR1 is MNHNS and CDR2 is SASEGT. The CDR3 extends over 14 amino acids. Deletions cut 5 bases from V and 3 bases from J, with 13 bases between.

The sample holds one count of this clonotype. V is TRBV27 and J is TRBJ2-7; D may be TRBD2 (5 bases). Germline CDR1 reads MNHEY; CDR2 reads SMNVEV (reference sequence). This CDR3 is 15 amino acids long. Trimming removed 4 bases at V and 2 bases at J, with 15 bases between. The CDR3 DNA sequence: TGTGCCAGCAGTTCAACGGACTGGTTCGCCTACGAGCAGTACTTC. Protein: CASSSTDWFAYEQYF.

This clonotype has more than one count but fewer than ten. V gene TRBV2 combines with J gene TRBJ2-3; possible D gene TRBD1, 6 bases. V lost 7 bases and J lost 13, with 6 bases in between. The germline gives CDR1 SNHLY, CDR2 FYNNEI. The CDR3 has 8 amino acids. The DNA of the CDR3 is TGTGCCAGCAAGGGGGAGTATTTT. Protein product: CASKGEYF.

Many counts were recorded for this clonotype. Its ends do not fully match the called genes, so a read error is possible. This chain uses TRBV3-1 with TRBJ2-1; 8 nucleotides line up with TRBD2. CDR3 size: 13 residues. Per germline, CDR1 LGHDT and CDR2 YNNKEL (reference sequence). The CDR3 region is CASSQDPGTSSIF. CDR3 sequence (DNA): TGTGCCAGCAGCCAAGATCCCGGGACTAGTTCTATCTTC.

This clonotype is a singleton in its sample. This chain joins TRBV2 and TRBJ2-1; no definite D call. Trimming pared 7 bases from V and 0 bases from J, leaving 10 bases between. The CDR3 length is 14 residues. Germline CDR1 SNHLY, CDR2 FYNNEI. CDR3 sequence: CASNPASSYNEQFF. CDR3 DNA: TGTGCCAGCAATCCAGCTAGCTCCTACAATGAGCAGTTCTTC.

This clonotype was detected ten times or more. The chain combines TRBV27 with TRBJ2-6; TRBD1 agrees at 9 bases. Germline-derived CDR1 and CDR2 are MNHEY and SMNVEV (reference sequence). Germline trimming cut 3 bases from V and 2 bases from J; bases unmatched to any gene: 5. This CDR3 has 17 residues. CDR3 protein: CASSFMTGGAGANVLTF. The CDR3 DNA reads TGTGCCAGCAGTTTTATGACAGGGGGAGCTGGGGCCAACGTCCTGACTTTC.

J is TRBJ2-7 and V is TRBV27, with D possibly TRBD1 on 6 matching bases. The V gene lost 5 bases and the J gene lost 2 bases, with 16 bases spanning the gap. CDR1 and CDR2 from the germline V gene are MNHEY and SMNVEV (reference sequence). The CDR3 spans 15 residues. CDR3 sequence reads: CASSDGGAGAYEQYF. The CDR3 DNA sequence: TGTGCCAGCAGTGACGGAGGAGCAGGGGCCTACGAGCAGTACTTC.

This clonotype was detected a few times. The chain links TRBV29-1 to TRBJ1-4, with no clear D. This CDR3 is built from 17 residues. Germline CDR1 and CDR2: SQVTM and ANQGSEA. Trimming took 3 bases from V and 0 from J, leaving 17 bases between them. CDR3 loop: CSVEDPSALATNEKLFF. CDR3 sequence (DNA): TGCAGCGTTGAGGACCCATCCGCCCTGGCAACTAATGAAAAACTGTTTTTT.

This clonotype was seen many times. The chain employs TRBV6-6 and TRBJ2-2; unclear D gene. Per germline, CDR1 MNHNY and CDR2 SVGAGI (reference sequence). Trimming pared 2 bases from V and 7 bases from J, leaving 8 bases between. This CDR3 contains 13 residues. This chain's CDR3 is CASSYKGGGELFF. The CDR3, as DNA: TGTGCCAGCAGTTACAAGGGTGGCGGGGAGCTGTTTTTT.

This clonotype has ten or more counts. The chain joins TRBV7-9 to TRBJ2-5; D not resolved. The CDR3 extends over 14 amino acids. The germline V and J ends were trimmed by 6 bases and 2 bases, with 13 bases remaining between them. CDR1 SEHNR and CDR2 FQNEAQ come from the germline V gene (reference sequence). This chain's CDR3 is CASRTSGHQETQYF. The DNA of the CDR3 is TGTGCCAGCAGAACCTCGGGCCATCAAGAGACCCAGTACTTC.